Each of the 21 T cell receptor beta chains below was sequenced from the same sample in a study of radiotherapy plus CTLA-4 blockade in lung cancer. Data came from immunoSEQ multiplex PCR; TCRdb stores just in-frame clones and leaves some out. The sample holds around 45,000 clones; around 77% are singletons and the top ten take approximately 12%. Specimen: peripheral blood, collected from a patient treated with radiotherapy plus ipilimumab. The source of these receptors is a human donor with non-small cell lung cancer who had stable disease on radiotherapy plus ipilimumab.

The J gene is TRBJ1-6, the V gene TRBV9; D unclear. Trimming cost V 3 bases and J 5 bases, with 9 bases left between them. The germline V gene has CDR1 SGDLS and CDR2 YYNGEE. This CDR3 spans 14 amino acids. The CDR3 is CASSGGRDNSPLHF. CDR3 DNA: TGTGCCAGCAGCGGCGGACGGGATAATTCACCCCTCCACTTT. The full variable domain, in which reference TRBV9 and TRBJ1-6 provide the parts outside the CDR3, is DSGVTQTPKHLITATGQRVTLRCSPRSGDLSVYWYQQSLDQGLQFLIQYYNGEERAKGNILERFSAQQFPDLHSELNLSSLELGDSALYFCASSGGRDNSPLHFGNGTRLTVT.

The chain combines TRBV10-2 with TRBJ1-1, with unresolved D. Germline V lookup: CDR1 WSHSY, CDR2 SAAADI. V lost 4 bases and J lost 4, with 13 bases in between. CDR3 length equals 14 residues. This chain's CDR3 is CASSAQEGGTEAFF. For the CDR3, the DNA is TGCGCCAGCAGTGCCCAGGAGGGAGGCACTGAAGCTTTCTTT.

V is TRBV2 and J is TRBJ1-1, with D uncertain. V lost 1 base to trimming and J lost 0 bases, with 6 bases between them. CDR1 and CDR2 (germline): SNHLY, FYNNEI. The CDR3 covers 14 residues. In DNA form, the CDR3 reads TGTGCCAGCAGTGAAGGCAGAGTGAACACTGAAGCTTTCTTT. Translation gives CASSEGRVNTEAFF.

The genes are TRBV27 and TRBJ2-5; D may match TRBD1 or TRBD2 (5 bases each). The CDR3 consists of 14 residues. Germline V gene lookup returns CDR1 MNHEY and CDR2 SMNVEV (reference sequence). Trimming removed 3 bases at V and 1 base at J, with 9 bases between. CDR3 coding DNA: TGTGCCAGCAGTTTGGGACCGCTCCAAGAGACCCAGTACTTC. This gives the protein CASSLGPLQETQYF.

This clone was detected only a few times. The chain carries TRBV25-1 and TRBJ1-2; 7 bases line up with TRBD1. V shed 4 bases and J 7 bases; nucleotides not matched to a gene: 3. Per germline, CDR1 MGHDK and CDR2 SYGVNS. The CDR3 spans 12 residues. CDR3 nucleotide sequence: TGTGCCAGCAGTGCGACAGGGAGTGGCTACACCTTC. This translates into CASSATGSGYTF.

The chain recombines TRBV18 with TRBJ1-1; 10 positions agree with TRBD1. This CDR3 spans 12 amino acids. CDR1 is KGHSH, CDR2 LQKENI, per germline. Trimming cost V 2 bases and J 11 bases; bases outside gene matches: 2. CDR3 DNA: TGTGCCAGCTCACCAGGGACAGGGGAGGCTTTCTTT. Its translation: CASSPGTGEAFF.

The genes are TRBV4-2 and TRBJ2-5; TRBD2 might be the D (6 bases). Trimming left V 0 bases short and J 2 bases short, with 7 bases between. The CDR3 extends over 14 amino acids. Looked up from germline, CDR1 is LGHNA and CDR2 is YNFKEQ. The CDR3 loop is CASSQDSGQETQYF. In nucleotides, the CDR3 is TGTGCCAGCAGCCAAGATAGCGGTCAAGAGACCCAGTACTTC.

The J gene is TRBJ2-2, the V gene TRBV19, with TRBD1 matching 11 bases. In germline, CDR1 is LNHDA, CDR2 SQIVND (reference sequence). The CDR3 has 14 residues. V lost 6 bases and J lost 5; bases outside the gene matches: 2. The CDR3 sequence is CASSGTGGTGELFF. Written as DNA, the CDR3 is TGTGCCAGTAGCGGGACAGGGGGAACCGGGGAGCTGTTTTTT.

This clone appeared a few times. The chain recombines TRBV25-1 with TRBJ1-1; 9 bases agree with TRBD1. Germline trimming cut 6 bases from V and 1 base from J; bases unmatched to any gene: 12. The CDR3 covers 17 residues. Germline V gene data show CDR1 as MGHDK and CDR2 as SYGVNS. The CDR3 region has the DNA TGTGCCAGCAGCCCGTACAGGGGGCCGGGGTCGAACACTGAAGCTTTCTTT. Its translation is CASSPYRGPGSNTEAFF. The full variable domain, rest sourced from reference TRBV25-1 and TRBJ1-1, is EADIYQTPRYLVIGTGKKITLECSQTMGHDKMYWYQQDPGMELHLIHYSYGVNSTEKGDLSSESTVSRIRTEHFPLTLESARPSHTSQYLCASSPYRGPGSNTEAFFGQGTRLTVV.

This clone was detected a few times. CDR3 amino acids: CASSSSDEQFF. For the CDR3, the DNA is TGTGCCAGCAGCTCGAGCGATGAGCAGTTCTTC. The chain couples TRBV7-3 to TRBJ2-1; no definite D call. This CDR3 spans 11 amino acids. The germline V and J ends were trimmed by 4 bases and 8 bases, with 6 bases remaining between them. Per germline, CDR1 SGHTA and CDR2 FQGTGA.

This CDR3 reads CASIPIATSGTGNEKLFF. CDR3 sequence (DNA): TGTGCCAGCATCCCAATAGCCACATCCGGGACAGGGAATGAAAAACTGTTTTTT. This sequence joins TRBV5-8 and TRBJ1-4; 9 bases match TRBD1. This CDR3 contains 18 residues. Germline assignment: CDR1 SGHTS and CDR2 YDEGEE. Trimming at V came to 6 bases and at J to 5 bases, leaving 17 bases not matched to a gene.

This chain connects TRBV28 to TRBJ2-3; D might be TRBD2 (6 bases). Germline V lookup: CDR1 MDHEN, CDR2 SYDVKM. Trimming took off 5 bases at V and 2 bases at J, with 8 bases between the two ends. The CDR3 is made up of 13 amino acids. The DNA for the CDR3 is TGTGCCAGCAGTACGGGACTCACAGATACGCAGTATTTT. Its translation: CASSTGLTDTQYF.

The gene calls are TRBV2 and TRBJ2-7; D perhaps matches TRBD1 (5 bases). Trimming shortened V by 7 bases and J by 9 bases, and 22 bases separated the two germline ends. There are 14 residues in the CDR3. CDR1 is SNHLY, CDR2 FYNNEI, per germline. CDR3 bases: TGTGCCAGCATCTCAGGGTTCCCGCAGAATGGGCAGTACTTC. As protein: CASISGFPQNGQYF.

Points on this clone: This sample includes further DNA sequences coding for the same CDR3. V gene TRBV6-4 combines with J gene TRBJ1-5, with unresolved D. V gave up 3 bases and J gave up 6 bases, with 9 bases separating them. Germline CDR1 MRHNA, CDR2 SNTAGT. CDR3 length: 13 residues. The CDR3 DNA is TGTGCCAGCAGTGAAGGCAGCGGTCAGCCCCAGCATTTT. Its protein is CASSEGSGQPQHF.

Written as DNA, the CDR3 is TGTGCCAGCAGCGTAGAGAACAGGGGGCAAGCTTTCTTT. Its protein is CASSVENRGQAFF. The J gene is TRBJ1-1, the V gene TRBV9; 9 bases are shared with TRBD1. Germline trimming cut 0 bases from V and 9 bases from J; bases unmatched to any gene: 3. The CDR3 covers 13 residues. The germline V gene encodes CDR1 SGDLS and CDR2 YYNGEE.

The V gene is TRBV6-5, the J gene TRBJ1-3; no clear D. Germline assignment: CDR1 MNHEY and CDR2 SVGAGI. Trimming took 0 bases from V and 0 from J, leaving 9 bases between them. CDR3 length: 16 amino acids. CDR3: CASSYSRASSGNTIYF. CDR3 nucleotide sequence: TGTGCCAGCAGTTACTCGAGGGCGAGCTCTGGAAACACCATATATTTT.

The chain employs TRBV5-1 and TRBJ2-1; TRBD1 aligns across 7 bases. The CDR3 contains 14 residues. Germline assignment: CDR1 SGHRS and CDR2 YFSETQ. With V trimmed by 5 bases and J by 5 bases, 7 bases remained unmatched. This CDR3 is CASRSGTANNEQFF. CDR3 DNA sequence: TGCGCCAGCAGGTCCGGGACAGCTAACAATGAGCAGTTCTTC.

This rearrangement joins TRBV29-1 to TRBJ1-3; D not resolved. In germline, CDR1 is SQVTM, CDR2 ANQGSEA. Trimming cost V 5 bases and J 4 bases, with 6 bases left between them. The CDR3 loop spans 11 amino acids. CDR3 in DNA: TGCAGCGTTCCTATAGGAAACACCATATATTTT. Translation: CSVPIGNTIYF.

V is TRBV6-5 and J is TRBJ1-1; TRBD1 is a possible D gene (5 bases). The CDR3 has 13 residues. Trimming pared 10 bases from V and 3 bases from J, leaving 15 bases between. The germline CDR1 and CDR2 sequences are MNHEY and SVGAGI. CDR3 DNA: TGTGCCACCTCATCCCTGGGGGACACTGAAGCTTTCTTT. Its protein is CATSSLGDTEAFF.

This clone was recorded only once. CDR3 nucleotides: TGCGCCAGCAGCTTACAGGGTAACAGCAATCAGCCCCAGCATTTT. Protein sequence: CASSLQGNSNQPQHF. The chain uses TRBV5-1 and TRBJ1-5; D is perhaps TRBD1 (6 bases). CDR3 length: 15 amino acids. The germline CDR1 and CDR2 sequences are SGHRS and YFSETQ. V was pared by 2 bases and J by 1 base, with 10 bases between.

A note on this clone: Distinct nucleotide sequences in the sample also encode this CDR3. This sequence joins TRBV20-1 and TRBJ2-1; no reliable D call. The CDR3 sequence is 11 residues long. V lost 5 bases and J lost 2, with 4 bases in between. Germline loops: CDR1 DFQATT, CDR2 SNEGSKA (reference sequence). CDR3 loop: CSAGAYNEQFF. The CDR3 bases are TGCAGTGCTGGGGCCTACAATGAGCAGTTCTTC.